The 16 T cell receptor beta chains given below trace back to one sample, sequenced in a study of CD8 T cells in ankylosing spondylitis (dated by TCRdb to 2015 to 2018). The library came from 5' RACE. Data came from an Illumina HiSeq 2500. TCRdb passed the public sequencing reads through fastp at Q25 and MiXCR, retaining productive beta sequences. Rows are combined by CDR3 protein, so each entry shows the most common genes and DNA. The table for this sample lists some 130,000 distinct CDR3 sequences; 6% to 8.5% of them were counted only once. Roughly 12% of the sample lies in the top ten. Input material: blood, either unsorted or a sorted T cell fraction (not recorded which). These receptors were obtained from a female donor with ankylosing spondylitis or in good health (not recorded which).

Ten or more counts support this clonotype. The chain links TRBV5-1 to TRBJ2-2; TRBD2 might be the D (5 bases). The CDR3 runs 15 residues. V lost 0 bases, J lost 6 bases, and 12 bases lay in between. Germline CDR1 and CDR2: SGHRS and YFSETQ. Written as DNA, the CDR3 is TGCGCCAGCAGCTTGGCCGGGGTGTCACCCGGGGAGCTGTTTTTT. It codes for CASSLAGVSPGELFF.

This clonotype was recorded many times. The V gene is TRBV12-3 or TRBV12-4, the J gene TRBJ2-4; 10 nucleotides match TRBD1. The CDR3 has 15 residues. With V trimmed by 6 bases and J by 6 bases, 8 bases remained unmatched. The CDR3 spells CASRDRGRSRNIQYF. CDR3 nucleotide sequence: TGTGCCAGCAGGGACAGGGGGAGATCTAGAAACATTCAGTACTTC.

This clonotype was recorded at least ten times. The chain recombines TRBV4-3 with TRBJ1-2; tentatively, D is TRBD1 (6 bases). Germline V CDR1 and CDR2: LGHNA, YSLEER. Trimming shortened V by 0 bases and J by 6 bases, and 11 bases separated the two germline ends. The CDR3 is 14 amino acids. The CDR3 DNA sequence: TGCGCCAGCAGCCAAGAAGGCACAGGGAATGGCTACACCTTC. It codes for CASSQEGTGNGYTF.

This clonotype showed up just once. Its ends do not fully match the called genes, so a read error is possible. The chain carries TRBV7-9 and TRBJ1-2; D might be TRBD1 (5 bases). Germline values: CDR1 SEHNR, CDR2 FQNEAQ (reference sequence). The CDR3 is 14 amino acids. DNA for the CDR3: TGTGTCAGCAGCCCAGTTGGGGGGAACTATGGCTACACCTTC. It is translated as CVSSPVGGNYGYTF.

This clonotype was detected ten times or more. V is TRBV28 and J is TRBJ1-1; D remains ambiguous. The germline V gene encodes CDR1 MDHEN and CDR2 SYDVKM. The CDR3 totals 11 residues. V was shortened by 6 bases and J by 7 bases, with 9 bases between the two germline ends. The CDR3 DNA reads TGTGCCAGCAGGACAAATTATGAAGCTTTCTTT. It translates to CASRTNYEAFF.

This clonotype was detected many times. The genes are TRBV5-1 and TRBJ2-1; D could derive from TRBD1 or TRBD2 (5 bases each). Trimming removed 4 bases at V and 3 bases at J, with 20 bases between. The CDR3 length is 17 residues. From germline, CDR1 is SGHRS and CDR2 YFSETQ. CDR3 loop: CASSPRPTDYRYNEQFF. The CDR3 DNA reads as TGCGCCAGCAGCCCCCGCCCGACAGACTACCGCTACAATGAGCAGTTCTTC.

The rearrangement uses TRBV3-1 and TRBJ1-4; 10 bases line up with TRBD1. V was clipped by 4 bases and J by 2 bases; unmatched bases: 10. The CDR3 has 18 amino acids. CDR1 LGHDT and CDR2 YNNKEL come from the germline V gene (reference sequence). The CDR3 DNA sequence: TGTGCCAGCAGCCCCTACTCGGGACAGGGGTTTACTAATGAAAAACTGTTTTTT. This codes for CASSPYSGQGFTNEKLFF.

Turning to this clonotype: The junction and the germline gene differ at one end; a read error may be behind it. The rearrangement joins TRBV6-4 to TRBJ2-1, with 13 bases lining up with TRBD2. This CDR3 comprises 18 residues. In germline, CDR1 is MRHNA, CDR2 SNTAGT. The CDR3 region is CASKVTSGGWSSYNEQIF. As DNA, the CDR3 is TGTGCCAGCAAGGTGACTAGCGGGGGGTGGAGCTCCTACAATGAGCAGATCTTC.

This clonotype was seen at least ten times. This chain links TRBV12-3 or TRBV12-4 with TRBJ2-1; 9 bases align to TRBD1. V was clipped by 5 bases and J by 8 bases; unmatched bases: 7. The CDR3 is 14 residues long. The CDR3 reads CASSTQGAYDEQFF. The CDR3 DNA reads TGTGCCAGCAGTACACAGGGGGCTTACGATGAGCAGTTCTTC.

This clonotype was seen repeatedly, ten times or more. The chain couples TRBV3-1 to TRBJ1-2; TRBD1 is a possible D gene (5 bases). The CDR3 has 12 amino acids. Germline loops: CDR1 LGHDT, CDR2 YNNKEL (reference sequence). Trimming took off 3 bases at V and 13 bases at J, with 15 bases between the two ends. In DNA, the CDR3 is TGTGCCAGCAGCCAGGCGGGGACCGCCGGCACCTTC. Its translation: CASSQAGTAGTF.

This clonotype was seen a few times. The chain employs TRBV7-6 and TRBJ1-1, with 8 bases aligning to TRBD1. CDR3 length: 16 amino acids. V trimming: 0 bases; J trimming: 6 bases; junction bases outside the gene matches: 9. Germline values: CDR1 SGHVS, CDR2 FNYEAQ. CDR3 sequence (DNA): TGTGCCAGCAGCTTAGCGGCCAGGGGGCCGAGGTCTGAAGCTTTCTTT. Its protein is CASSLAARGPRSEAFF.

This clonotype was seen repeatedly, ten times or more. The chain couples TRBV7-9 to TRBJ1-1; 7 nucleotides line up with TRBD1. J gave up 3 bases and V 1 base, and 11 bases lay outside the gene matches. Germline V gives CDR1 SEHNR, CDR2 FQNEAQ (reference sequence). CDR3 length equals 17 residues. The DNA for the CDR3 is TGTGCCAGCAGCTTAGGACAGGGTGGCACCGGTTACACTGAAGCTTTCTTT. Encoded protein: CASSLGQGGTGYTEAFF.

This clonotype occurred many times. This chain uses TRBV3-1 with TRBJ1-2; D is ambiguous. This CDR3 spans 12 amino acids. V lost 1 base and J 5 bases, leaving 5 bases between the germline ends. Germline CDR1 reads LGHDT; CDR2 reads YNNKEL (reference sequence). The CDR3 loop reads CASSQGGYGYTF. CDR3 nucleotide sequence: TGTGCCAGCAGCCAAGGCGGGTATGGCTACACCTTC.

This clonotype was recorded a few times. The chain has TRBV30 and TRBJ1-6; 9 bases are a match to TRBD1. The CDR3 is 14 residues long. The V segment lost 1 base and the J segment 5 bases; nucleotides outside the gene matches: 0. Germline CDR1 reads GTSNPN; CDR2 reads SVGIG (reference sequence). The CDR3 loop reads CAWSGDRDNSPLHF. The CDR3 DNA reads TGTGCCTGGAGTGGGGACAGGGATAATTCACCCCTCCACTTT.

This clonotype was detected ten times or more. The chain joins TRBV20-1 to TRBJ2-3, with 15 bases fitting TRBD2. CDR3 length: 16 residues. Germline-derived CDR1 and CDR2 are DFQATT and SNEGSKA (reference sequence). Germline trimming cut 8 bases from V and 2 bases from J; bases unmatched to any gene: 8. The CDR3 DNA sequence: TGCAGTCCACCTCGGACTAGCGGGGGGGCCACAGATACGCAGTATTTT. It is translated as CSPPRTSGGATDTQYF.

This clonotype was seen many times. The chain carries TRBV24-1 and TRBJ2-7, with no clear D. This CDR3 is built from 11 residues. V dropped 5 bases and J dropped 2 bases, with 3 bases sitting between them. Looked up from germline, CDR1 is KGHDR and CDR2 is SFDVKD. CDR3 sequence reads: CATSGTYEQYF. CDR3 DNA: TGTGCCACCAGTGGGACCTACGAGCAGTACTTC.